Here is one TCR beta chain with its context. Its cognate antigen is unknown. These data are taken from a study of cytomegalovirus exposure and HLA in healthy donors. General study points: Prior analysis indicated that the majority of TCR beta V segments exhibited productivity approximately 87% or approximately 30% of the time. Reports showed the classifier diagnosing cytomegalovirus status with high specificity and sensitivity.

In the PCR, 60 Vbeta and 13 Jbeta primers were used. Assay: immunoSEQ multiplex PCR; the TCRdb copy retains only in-frame clones and omits some. In the table there are approximately 40,000 clones, about 66% of which are singletons. The donors gave bone marrow, and they were healthy. The CDR3 consists of 16 residues. The germline CDR1 and CDR2 sequences are SGHVS and FQNEAQ. V dropped 0 bases and J dropped 0 bases, with 12 bases sitting between them. The sequence came from a man aged 45-60 years in good health and CMV-seropositive. The specimen sequenced was PBMCs. The chain links TRBV7-8 to TRBJ2-7, with D possibly matching TRBD1 (6 bases). The CDR3 coding sequence is TGTGCCAGCAGCTTAGCGGAGCAAGGGGGCTCCTACGAGCAGTACTTC. Its translation: CASSLAEQGGSYEQYF.